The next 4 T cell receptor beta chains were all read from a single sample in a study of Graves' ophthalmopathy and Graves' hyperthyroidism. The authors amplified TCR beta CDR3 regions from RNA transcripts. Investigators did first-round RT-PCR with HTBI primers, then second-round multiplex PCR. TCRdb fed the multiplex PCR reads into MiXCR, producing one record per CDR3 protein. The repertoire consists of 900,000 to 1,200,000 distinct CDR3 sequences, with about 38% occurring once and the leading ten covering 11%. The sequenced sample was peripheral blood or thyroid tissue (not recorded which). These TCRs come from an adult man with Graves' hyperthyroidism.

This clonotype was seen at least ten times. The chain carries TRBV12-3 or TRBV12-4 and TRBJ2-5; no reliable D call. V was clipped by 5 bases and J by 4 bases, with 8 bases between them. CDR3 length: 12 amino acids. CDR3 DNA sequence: TGTGCCAGCAGTATCCAAAGAGAGACCCAGTACTTC. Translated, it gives CASSIQRETQYF.

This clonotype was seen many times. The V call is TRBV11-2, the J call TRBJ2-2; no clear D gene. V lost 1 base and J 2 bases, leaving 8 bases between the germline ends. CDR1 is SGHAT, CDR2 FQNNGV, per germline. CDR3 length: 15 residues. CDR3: CASSLGILNTGELFF. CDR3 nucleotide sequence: TGTGCCAGCAGCTTAGGGATCTTAAACACCGGGGAGCTGTTTTTT.

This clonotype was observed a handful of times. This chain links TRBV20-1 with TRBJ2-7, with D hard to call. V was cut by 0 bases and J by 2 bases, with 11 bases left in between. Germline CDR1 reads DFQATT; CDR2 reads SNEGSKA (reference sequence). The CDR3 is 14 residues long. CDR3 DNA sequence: TGCAGTGCTAGAGACGACGTACAAACCTACGAGCAGTACTTC. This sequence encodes CSARDDVQTYEQYF.

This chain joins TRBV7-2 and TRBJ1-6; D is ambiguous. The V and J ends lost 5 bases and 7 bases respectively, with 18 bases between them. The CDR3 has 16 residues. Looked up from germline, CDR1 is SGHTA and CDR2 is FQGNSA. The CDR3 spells CASSAGLALSNSPLHF. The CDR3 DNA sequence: TGTGCCAGCAGCGCCGGACTAGCGCTGAGCAATTCACCCCTCCACTTT.